The following is a TCR beta chain sequence with its context. This specimen comes from a study of blood T cell repertoires in COVID-19. The V gene's germline CDR1 is MNHEY and CDR2 SVGAGI. The CDR3 runs 15 residues. V lost 4 bases to trimming and J lost 4 bases; unmatched junction nucleotides: 8. Only in-frame clones appear in the TCRdb table, and some are missing; sequencing was by immunoSEQ multiplex PCR. The data contain about 180,000 clones, around 80% of them singletons. This sequence originates from a woman aged 35 to 49 with COVID-19, enrolled during active disease. The rearrangement uses TRBV6-5 and TRBJ1-1; 8 bases match TRBD1. Sequencing was performed on peripheral blood. CDR3 in DNA: TGTGCCAGCAGTTTACGGACAGGGAGGGTCACTGAAGCTTTCTTT. As protein: CASSLRTGRVTEAFF.